These T cell receptor beta chains were read from a single sample in a study of blood T cell repertoires in COVID-19. Repertoires were generated with immunoSEQ multiplex PCR, while TCRdb's copy carries only in-frame clones and drops some. The table has about 70,000 clones, 75% to 90% seen once. The specimen was peripheral blood. These receptors all come from a man in his fifties or sixties with acute or convalescent COVID-19. Both conserved end residues are part of each CDR3. The order of the fields is J gene, D gene, clone size, V gene, CDR3 DNA, CDR3 protein. A D gene is named only where the DNA matches it firmly. The size of a clone is reported for some rows only, either as once, few or many, or as a class for expanded clones.

>TRBJ2-2|.|.|TRBV24-1
TGTGCCACCAGTGATCCAGGGGGGACCGGGGAGCTGTTTTTT
CATSDPGGTGELFF
>TRBJ2-1|TRBD2|once|TRBV19
TGTGCCAGTAGTATGGCGACTAGCGGGAGGGTTTACAATGAGCAGTTCTTC
CASSMATSGRVYNEQFF
>TRBJ2-7|TRBD2|.|TRBV5-1
TGCGCCAGCAGCTTGGTGGTGGGAGGGAGCGAGCAGTACTTC
CASSLVVGGSEQYF
>TRBJ1-1|TRBD1|few|TRBV29-1
TGCAGCGCAGAAACAGGGGGCGGGGGAACTGAAGCTTTCTTT
CSAETGGGGTEAFF
>TRBJ2-1|.|.|TRBV3-1/TRBV3-2
TGTGCCAGCAGCCACACGGCTCTAGCGATACACAATGAGCAGTTCTTC
CASSHTALAIHNEQFF
>TRBJ1-4|TRBD1|.|TRBV27
TGTGCCAGCAGCAGGGGGCCAACTAATGAAAAACTGTTTTTT
CASSRGPTNEKLFF
>TRBJ1-5|TRBD1|.|TRBV28
TGTGCCAGCAGTTTACCCCCGACAGGGTATCAGCCCCAGCATTTT
CASSLPPTGYQPQHF
>TRBJ1-1|.|.|TRBV11-3
TGTGCCAGCAGCCCCAGGGCAATGAACACTGAAGCTTTCTTT
CASSPRAMNTEAFF
>TRBJ2-7|.|.|TRBV23-1
TGCGCCAGCAGTCAATTAAACTCCTACGAGCAGTACTTC
CASSQLNSYEQYF
>TRBJ2-7|.|.|TRBV28
TGTGCCAGCAGGTCCCCGCGGGCCAGCGTGACGGGTTATTCCTACGAGCAGTACTTC
CASRSPRASVTGYSYEQYF
>TRBJ2-5|TRBD2|.|TRBV4-1
TGCGCCAGCAGCCAGCCCGGACTAGCGGCCCAAGAGACCCAGTACTTC
CASSQPGLAAQETQYF
>TRBJ2-5|.|.|TRBV30
TGTGCCTGGAAGGTTGGGGGCAGTGAGACCCAGTACTTC
CAWKVGGSETQYF
>TRBJ1-6|TRBD1|.|TRBV6-6
TGTGCCAGCAGCATACAGGGGGCTGATTCACCCCTCCACTTT
CASSIQGADSPLHF
>TRBJ2-1|TRBD2|.|TRBV12-5
TGTGCTAGTGGTTTGGAGTCTAGCGGGAAAAGCTCCTACAATGAGCAGTTCTTC
CASGLESSGKSSYNEQFF
>TRBJ2-1|.|.|TRBV11-3
TGTGCCAGCAGCGTGGGCGGGTCCTACAATGAGCAGTTCTTC
CASSVGGSYNEQFF
>TRBJ2-5|TRBD1|few|TRBV5-1
TGCGCCAGCAGCGTCGGGACAGTCCAAGAGACCCAGTACTTC
CASSVGTVQETQYF
>TRBJ1-3|.|.|TRBV11-2
TGTGCCAGCAGCACCACAGGGTCTGGAAACACCATATATTTT
CASSTTGSGNTIYF
>TRBJ1-2|.|.|TRBV6-5
TGTGCCAGCAGTCCCGTCTCAGAAAACTATGGCTACACCTTC
CASSPVSENYGYTF
>TRBJ2-2|TRBD1|.|TRBV18
TGTGCCAGCTCACCAGCGGACAGGGGCCTCGTCGGGGAGCTGTTTTTT
CASSPADRGLVGELFF
>TRBJ1-3|.|.|TRBV7-6
TGTGCCAGCAGCTCGGACATCCTCTCTGGAAACACCATATATTTT
CASSSDILSGNTIYF
>TRBJ1-3|.|.|TRBV11-3
TGTGCCAGCAGCTTAGATTTCAAGAGCTCTGGAAACACCATATATTTT
CASSLDFKSSGNTIYF
>TRBJ2-1|TRBD1|.|TRBV5-6
TGTGCCAGCAGCTCAGGGGGCTGGGCAGCAAATGAGCAGTTCTTC
CASSSGGWAANEQFF
>TRBJ2-5|.|.|TRBV20-1
TGCAGTGCTAGCGCTAGAGAGACCCAGTACTTC
CSASARETQYF
>TRBJ1-1|.|.|TRBV28
TGTGCCAGCAGCGAGGGGGGGATGAACACTGAAGCTTTCTTT
CASSEGGMNTEAFF
>TRBJ1-6|.|few|TRBV6-5
TGTGCCAGCAGTAACGGAGGGGACGGTAATTCACCCCTCCACTTT
CASSNGGDGNSPLHF
>TRBJ1-3|.|.|TRBV7-2
TGTGCCAGCAGCCGCGACAGGAGCTCTGGAAACACCATATATTTT
CASSRDRSSGNTIYF
>TRBJ1-3|.|.|TRBV6-5
TGTGCCACCCGGGCTGGAAACACCATATATTTT
CATRAGNTIYF
>TRBJ2-1|.|.|TRBV6-5
TGTGCCAGCAGCCAGGCGCCGGACTCCTACAATGAGCAGTTCTTC
CASSQAPDSYNEQFF
>TRBJ1-1|TRBD1|.|TRBV19
TGTGCCAGTAGGAGCAGGGGGCTCATGAACACTGAAGCTTTCTTT
CASRSRGLMNTEAFF
>TRBJ2-2|.|few|TRBV7-8
TGTGCCAGCAGTAGTGGGAGTGTAACCGGGGAGCTGTTTTTT
CASSSGSVTGELFF
>TRBJ2-5|.|once|TRBV13
TGTGCCAGCAGCCCCCCAGGGGGGTGGACCCAGTACTTC
CASSPPGGWTQYF
>TRBJ2-1|TRBD1|.|TRBV24-1
TGTGCCACCAGTGATTTACGACAGGGTAATGAGCAGTTCTTC
CATSDLRQGNEQFF
>TRBJ1-1|.|.|TRBV19
TGTGCCAGTACCCGTGGACAACTGAACACTGAAGCTTTCTTT
CASTRGQLNTEAFF
>TRBJ1-1|.|.|TRBV29-1
TGCAGCGCTTCACAGAACACTGAAGCTTTCTTT
CSASQNTEAFF
>TRBJ2-3|.|.|TRBV2
TGTGCCAGCAGTGTACTCAACTACGGCACAGATACGCAGTATTTT
CASSVLNYGTDTQYF
>TRBJ1-6|TRBD1|.|TRBV28
TGTGCCAGCAGTTCACAACAGGGGGGAAATTCACCCCTCCACTTT
CASSSQQGGNSPLHF
>TRBJ2-5|.|.|TRBV4-3
TGCGCCAGCAGTAGGACTGCGGAGGGTTTTACAGAGACCCAGTACTTC
CASSRTAEGFTETQYF
>TRBJ2-1|TRBD2|.|TRBV7-9
TGTGCCAGCAGCAAGACTAGCGGAGGGCACAATGAGCAGTTCTTC
CASSKTSGGHNEQFF
>TRBJ1-3|TRBD1|.|TRBV28
TGTGCCAGCAGTCAGGGACAGGATGACACCATATATTTT
CASSQGQDDTIYF
>TRBJ2-7|TRBD2|.|TRBV28
TGTGCCAGCAGTTCCCGGCGCAGGGAGGGCCGTGAGCAGTACTTC
CASSSRRREGREQYF
>TRBJ1-6|.|.|TRBV28
TGTGCCAGCAAGGACCCACAGGTCTATAATTCACCCCTCCACTTT
CASKDPQVYNSPLHF
>TRBJ2-7|TRBD1|.|TRBV18
TGTGCCAGCTCACCGAGACAGGGGGGTTCATACGAGCAGTACTTC
CASSPRQGGSYEQYF
>TRBJ2-3|TRBD2|.|TRBV7-2
TGTGCCAGCAGCTTAGACCTAGCGGGATCCACAGATACGCAGTATTTT
CASSLDLAGSTDTQYF
>TRBJ2-1|TRBD2|.|TRBV28
TGTGCCAGCAGTCTTGGGGGACTAGCGGGAAATGAGCAGTTCTTC
CASSLGGLAGNEQFF
>TRBJ2-1|.|.|TRBV4-1
TGCGCCAGCAGCCAAACCTTTGGTGAGGGTTCCTGGGGCAATGAGCAGTTCTTC
CASSQTFGEGSWGNEQFF
>TRBJ1-3|.|.|TRBV7-7
TGTGCTAGCAGCTTAAAGACAGCCCGTTTAGACACCATATATTTT
CASSLKTARLDTIYF
>TRBJ1-4|.|.|TRBV14
TGTGCCAGCAGCCAAGACGCATCCCCGGGTACCGGTAATGAAAAACTGTTTTTT
CASSQDASPGTGNEKLFF
>TRBJ2-3|TRBD2|.|TRBV28
TGTGCCAGCTTCCGGGGGGCCATAGCGGGAGAGAGGGCAGATACGCAGTATTTT
CASFRGAIAGERADTQYF
>TRBJ2-7|TRBD2|.|TRBV28
TGTGCCAGCAGAGAGAGCGGGGGATCCTACGAGCAGTACTTC
CASRESGGSYEQYF